This T cell receptor beta chain comes out of a study of tumor-infiltrating lymphocytes in oesophageal squamous cell carcinoma. The germline gives CDR1 SGHVS, CDR2 FQNEAQ. The CDR3 loop spans 14 amino acids. The V end was cut by 2 bases, the J end by 7 bases, with 12 bases between. TCRdb re-called the PCR reads with MiXCR, one entry per CDR3 protein. The sample holds just over 15,000 distinct CDR3 sequences, about 50% seen once. This clonotype is judged medium-sized. The sequence was collected from a female donor with esophageal squamous cell carcinoma. J is TRBJ2-1 and V is TRBV7-8; no clear D gene. Input material: esophageal tumor tissue. The CDR3 reads CASSLSRGSNEQFF. Written as DNA, the CDR3 is TGTGCCAGCAGCTTATCCCGAGGCTCTAATGAGCAGTTCTTC.